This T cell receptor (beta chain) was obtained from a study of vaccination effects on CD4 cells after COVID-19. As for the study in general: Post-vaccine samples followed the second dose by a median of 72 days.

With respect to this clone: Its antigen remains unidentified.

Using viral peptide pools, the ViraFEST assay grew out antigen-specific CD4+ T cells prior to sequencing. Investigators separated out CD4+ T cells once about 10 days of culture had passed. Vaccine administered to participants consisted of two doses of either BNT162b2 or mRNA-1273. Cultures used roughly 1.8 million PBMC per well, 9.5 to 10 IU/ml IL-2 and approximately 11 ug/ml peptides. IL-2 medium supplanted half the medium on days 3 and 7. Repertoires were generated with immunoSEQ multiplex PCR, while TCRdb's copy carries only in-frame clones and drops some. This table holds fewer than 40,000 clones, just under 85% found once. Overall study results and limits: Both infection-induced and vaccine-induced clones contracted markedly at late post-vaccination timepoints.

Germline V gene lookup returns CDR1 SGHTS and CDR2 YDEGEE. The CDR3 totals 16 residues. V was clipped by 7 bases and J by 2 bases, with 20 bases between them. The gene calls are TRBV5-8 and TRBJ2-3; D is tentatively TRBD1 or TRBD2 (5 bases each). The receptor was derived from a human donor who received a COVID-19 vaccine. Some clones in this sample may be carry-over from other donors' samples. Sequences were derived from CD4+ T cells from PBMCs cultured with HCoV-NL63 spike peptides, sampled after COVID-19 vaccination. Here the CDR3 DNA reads TGTGCCAGCCCCGACGGGCCGGGGCGATTCACAGATACGCAGTATTTT. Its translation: CASPDGPGRFTDTQYF.